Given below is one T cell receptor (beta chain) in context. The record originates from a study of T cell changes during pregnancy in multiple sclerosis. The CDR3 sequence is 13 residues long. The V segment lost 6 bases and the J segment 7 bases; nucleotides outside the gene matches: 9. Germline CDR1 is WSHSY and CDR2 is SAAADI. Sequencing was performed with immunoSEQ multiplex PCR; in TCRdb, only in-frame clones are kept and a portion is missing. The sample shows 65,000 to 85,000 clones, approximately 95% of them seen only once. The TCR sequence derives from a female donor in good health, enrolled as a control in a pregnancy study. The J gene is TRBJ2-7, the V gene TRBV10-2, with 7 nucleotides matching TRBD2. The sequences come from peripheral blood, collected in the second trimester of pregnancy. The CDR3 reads CASSQGLADEQYF. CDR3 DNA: TGCGCCAGCAGCCAAGGGCTAGCGGATGAGCAGTACTTC.